Below, 18 T cell receptor beta chains from the same sample are listed, as sequenced in a study of Ad26.COV2.S vaccination and SARS-CoV-2 variants. The treatment denotes: over 15 received Ad26.COV2.S at low or high dose, single or two shots; 5 received placebo; per-sample allocation not given. After the first vaccine or placebo injection, samples were drawn on day 63. Assay: immunoSEQ multiplex PCR; the TCRdb copy retains only in-frame clones and omits some. Among under 550,000 clones listed, around 87% were seen once. The sample was peripheral blood, taken in a trial of Ad26.COV2.S vaccine versus placebo. Source of these receptors: a person aged 18-65 years who received the Ad26.COV2.S COVID-19 vaccine or a placebo.

V and J are TRBV4-3 and TRBJ2-3; 13 bases fit TRBD2. This CDR3 contains 18 residues. CDR1 LGHNA and CDR2 YSLEER come from the germline V gene. The J segment lost 0 bases and the V segment lost 4 bases, leaving 7 bases of the junction unmatched. The CDR3 reads CASSRLAGGTSSTDTQYF. The CDR3 DNA reads as TGCGCCAGCAGCCGACTAGCGGGGGGAACCTCTAGCACAGATACGCAGTATTTT.

The rearrangement uses TRBV18 and TRBJ2-1; no definite D call. V lost 2 bases, J lost 10 bases, and 9 bases lay in between. Germline V CDR1 and CDR2: KGHSH, LQKENI. The CDR3 runs to 12 residues. The CDR3 nucleotides are TGTGCCAGCTCACCAGTAGAAAAAGAGCAGTTCTTC. It specifies CASSPVEKEQFF.

V is TRBV9 and J is TRBJ2-3; TRBD1 aligns across 10 bases. This CDR3 comprises 17 residues. The junction had 7 bases not matched to a gene; V was cut back by 0 bases and J by 3 bases. From germline, CDR1 is SGDLS and CDR2 YYNGEE. The CDR3 nucleotides read TGTGCCAGCAGCGTAGGGAGCAGACAGGGGGCTACAGATACGCAGTATTTT. Protein: CASSVGSRQGATDTQYF.

The chain couples TRBV4-1 to TRBJ1-1; weak D call: TRBD1 (5 bases). The CDR3 sequence is 13 residues long. The germline V gene encodes CDR1 MGHRA and CDR2 YSYEKL. V lost 5 bases to trimming and J lost 8 bases, with 15 bases between them. The CDR3 nucleotides are TGCGCCAGCAGCTCCCGCCTGGGGGAGGAAGCTTTCTTT. It is translated as CASSSRLGEEAFF.

This chain joins TRBV10-3 and TRBJ1-2; D perhaps matches TRBD1 (6 bases). The CDR3 has 13 amino acids. The V end lost 4 bases, the J end lost 2 bases, and 8 bases lay between the germline ends. CDR1 and CDR2 from the germline V gene are ENHRY and SYGVKD. The CDR3 is CAISAQGNYGYTF. CDR3 coding DNA: TGTGCCATCAGTGCCCAGGGGAACTATGGCTACACCTTC.

The J gene is TRBJ1-1, the V gene TRBV5-4, with 10 bases identical to TRBD1. The CDR3 loop spans 16 amino acids. V dropped 4 bases and J dropped 8; count of bases not matched to a gene: 14. Germline CDR1 reads SGHNT; CDR2 reads YYREEE (reference sequence). CDR3 bases: TGTGCCAGCAGCGACGACAGGGGGCATGGACGTTGGGAAGCTTTCTTT. Its protein product is CASSDDRGHGRWEAFF.

In DNA, the CDR3 is TGTGCCAGCAGCTTAAAAGGGGGCAGGGGATCCGGGGAGCTGTTTTTT. As protein: CASSLKGGRGSGELFF. This chain links TRBV7-3 with TRBJ2-2; 7 bases are a match to TRBD1. The CDR3 runs 16 residues. Trimming cost V 1 base and J 6 bases; bases outside gene matches: 8. CDR1 and CDR2 (germline): SGHTA, FQGTGA.

This chain links TRBV28 with TRBJ1-4, with a tentative D call TRBD1 (5 bases). V was cut by 4 bases and J by 7 bases, with 19 bases left in between. In germline, CDR1 is MDHEN, CDR2 SYDVKM. The length of the CDR3 is 16 residues. The CDR3 protein is CASSWDPRAVGEKLFF. As DNA, the CDR3 is TGTGCCAGCAGTTGGGACCCCCGGGCAGTGGGTGAAAAACTGTTTTTT.

This clone has just a few counts. CDR3 bases: TGTGCCAGCAGCTTAAATATGGCAGGCGCTAGCACAGATACGCAGTATTTT. Its protein is CASSLNMAGASTDTQYF. The J gene is TRBJ2-3, the V gene TRBV7-3; D gene unclear. CDR3 length equals 17 residues. Germline CDR1 and CDR2: SGHTA and FQGTGA. The V end lost 1 base, the J end lost 0 bases, and 14 bases lay between the germline ends.

The chain is built from TRBV6-6 and TRBJ1-1; D not resolved. The CDR3 contains 13 residues. Germline values: CDR1 MNHNY, CDR2 SVGAGI (reference sequence). The V end lost 6 bases, the J end lost 10 bases, and 18 bases lay between the germline ends. This CDR3 reads CASSGSNFLRAFF. The CDR3 coding sequence is TGTGCCAGCAGCGGGTCGAATTTCTTAAGAGCTTTCTTT.

The rearrangement uses TRBV6-5 and TRBJ2-7; TRBD2 is a possible D gene (5 bases). Germline loops: CDR1 MNHEY, CDR2 SVGAGI. Trimming shortened V by 6 bases and J by 4 bases, and 7 bases separated the two germline ends. CDR3 size: 11 residues. The CDR3: CASSGDYEQYF. DNA for the CDR3: TGTGCCAGCAGCGGGGATTACGAGCAGTACTTC.

This clone was seen only once. The chain recombines TRBV6-5 with TRBJ2-7, with 8 nucleotides matching TRBD1. CDR3 size: 16 residues. Germline values: CDR1 MNHEY, CDR2 SVGAGI. Losses at the gene ends were 0 bases for V and 6 bases for J; bases not matched to a gene: 10. The CDR3 DNA follows: TGTGCCAGCAGTTACTCGACCCAGGGGGCGTCTCGCGAGCAGTACTTC. Translation: CASSYSTQGASREQYF.

The chain has TRBV5-1 and TRBJ2-7; 8 bases agree with TRBD1. Germline assignment: CDR1 SGHRS and CDR2 YFSETQ. This CDR3 has 16 residues. After removal of 1 base from V and 0 bases from J, the junction contained 6 bases not matched to a gene. CDR3 in DNA: TGCGCCAGCAGCTTGTCGCTGGGACAGGACTCCTACGAGCAGTACTTC. It specifies CASSLSLGQDSYEQYF.

This clone has a single count. The V call is TRBV12-2, the J call TRBJ1-1; the table gives TRBD1 as D, unverified against the DNA. TRBV12-2 is deemed a pseudogene. The CDR3 is 16 residues long. CDR3 in DNA: TGTGCAAGTCGCTGCACTTCGGGACAGACCTTCACTGAAGCTTTCTTT. Translating gives CASRCTSGQTFTEAFF.

V is TRBV7-9 and J is TRBJ1-4; 10 bases match TRBD1. Unmatched junction bases numbered 6, after V lost 0 bases and J lost 5 bases. CDR1 is SEHNR, CDR2 FQNEAQ, per germline (reference sequence). This CDR3 contains 17 residues. The CDR3 DNA follows: TGTGCCAGCAGCTTAGCTGGACAGGGGGGCCTAAATGAAAAACTGTTTTTT. This gives the protein CASSLAGQGGLNEKLFF.

This chain connects TRBV5-8 to TRBJ2-7; 7 positions agree with TRBD1. Germline loops: CDR1 SGHTS, CDR2 YDEGEE. The CDR3 runs 17 residues. J was trimmed by 6 bases and V by 3 bases; bases with no gene match: 18. CDR3 sequence reads: CASSSLSFARGFFEQYF. The CDR3 DNA is TGTGCCAGCAGCTCCCTCTCTTTCGCCAGGGGGTTTTTCGAGCAGTACTTC.

The chain carries TRBV6-5 and TRBJ2-5; 8 positions agree with TRBD1. CDR3 length equals 13 residues. Unmatched junction bases numbered 3, after V lost 5 bases and J lost 4 bases. From germline, CDR1 is MNHEY and CDR2 SVGAGI. The CDR3 here is CASSHGTGETQYF. The CDR3 DNA reads TGTGCCAGCAGTCACGGGACAGGAGAGACCCAGTACTTC.

CDR3 nucleotides: TGTGCCAGCAGCTACGGCTGGGGATTTGATACGAACACTGAAGCTTTCTTT. Translated: CASSYGWGFDTNTEAFF. V usage is TRBV5-4 and J usage is TRBJ1-1; no clear D. The CDR3 has 17 residues. The germline CDR1 and CDR2 sequences are SGHNT and YYREEE (reference sequence). Trimming took off 3 bases at V and 1 base at J, with 19 bases between the two ends.